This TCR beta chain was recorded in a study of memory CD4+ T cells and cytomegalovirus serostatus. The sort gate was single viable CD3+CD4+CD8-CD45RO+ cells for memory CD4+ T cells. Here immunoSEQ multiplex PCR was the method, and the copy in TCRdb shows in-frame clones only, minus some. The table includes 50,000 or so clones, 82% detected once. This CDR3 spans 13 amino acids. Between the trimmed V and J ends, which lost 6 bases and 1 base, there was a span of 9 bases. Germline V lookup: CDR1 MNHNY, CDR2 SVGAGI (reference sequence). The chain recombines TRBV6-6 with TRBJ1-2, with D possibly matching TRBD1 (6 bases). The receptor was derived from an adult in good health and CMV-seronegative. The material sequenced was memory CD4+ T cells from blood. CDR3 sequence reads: CASRRQVNYGYTF. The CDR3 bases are TGTGCCAGCAGGAGACAGGTTAACTATGGCTACACCTTC.